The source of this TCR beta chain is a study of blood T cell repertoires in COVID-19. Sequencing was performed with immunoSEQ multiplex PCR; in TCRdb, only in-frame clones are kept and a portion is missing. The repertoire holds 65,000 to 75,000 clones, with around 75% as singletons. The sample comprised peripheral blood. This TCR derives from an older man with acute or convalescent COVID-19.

CDR3 DNA sequence: TGTGCCAGCAGTCATGACAGAAATTCACCCCTCCACTTT. Translation: CASSHDRNSPLHF. The genes are TRBV28 and TRBJ1-6; D is possibly TRBD1 (5 bases). The CDR3 extends over 13 amino acids. Germline V gene data show CDR1 as MDHEN and CDR2 as SYDVKM. Trimming cost V 5 bases and J 7 bases, with 9 bases left between them.